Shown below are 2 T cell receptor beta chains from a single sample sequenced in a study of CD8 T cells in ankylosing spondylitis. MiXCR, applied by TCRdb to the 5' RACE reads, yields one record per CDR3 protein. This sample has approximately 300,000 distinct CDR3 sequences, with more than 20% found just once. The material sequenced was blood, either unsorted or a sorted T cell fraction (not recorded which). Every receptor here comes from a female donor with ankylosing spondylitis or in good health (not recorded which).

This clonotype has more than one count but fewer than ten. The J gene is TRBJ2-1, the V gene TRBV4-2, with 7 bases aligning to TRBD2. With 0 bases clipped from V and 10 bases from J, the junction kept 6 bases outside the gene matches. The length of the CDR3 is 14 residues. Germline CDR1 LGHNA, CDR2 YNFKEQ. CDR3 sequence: CASSQDGGVWEQFF. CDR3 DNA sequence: TGTGCCAGCAGCCAAGATGGGGGGGTGTGGGAGCAGTTCTTC.

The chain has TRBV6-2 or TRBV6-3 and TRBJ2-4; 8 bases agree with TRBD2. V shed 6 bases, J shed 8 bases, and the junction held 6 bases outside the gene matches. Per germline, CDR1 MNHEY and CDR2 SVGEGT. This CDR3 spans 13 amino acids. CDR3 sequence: CASRGSGSDIQYF. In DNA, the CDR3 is TGTGCCAGCAGGGGAAGCGGGAGTGACATTCAGTACTTC.